Listed here is a single TCR beta chain. The CDR3 extends over 18 amino acids. From germline, CDR1 is SEHNR and CDR2 FQNEAQ (reference sequence). J gave up 2 bases and V 2 bases, and 12 bases lay outside the gene matches. The data originate from a study of blood T cells in healthy people across ages. A second roughly 6 to 11 cycle PCR used barcoded and J-beta primers. MiXCR, run by TCRdb on the 5' RACE reads, gives a single entry per CDR3 protein. Here the sample spans about 1,600,000 distinct CDR3 sequences, around 39% being singletons. The V call is TRBV7-9, the J call TRBJ2-3; 8 bases match TRBD2. The sequence derives from a young woman in good health. Source material: blood. In nucleotides, the CDR3 is TGTGCCAGCAGCTTATCGGGGGGGGGCCGGAGGAACACAGATACGCAGTATTTT. Its translation is CASSLSGGGRRNTDTQYF.